Shown below are 31 T cell receptor beta chains from a single sample sequenced in a study of liver allograft versus peripheral blood T cells. Study overall: Transplanted-liver and recipient peripheral blood T cell receptor repertoires were compared.

Via MiXCR, TCRdb re-called the reads, giving one row per CDR3 protein. Seen here are several thousand distinct CDR3 sequences, over 14% observed once, and the top ten hold 2.5% to 3%. These receptor sequences come from a human patient who had a liver transplant. Some T cells may possibly be graft donor cells.

The V and J genes are TRBV20-1 and TRBJ2-6; perhaps TRBD1 as D (5 bases). V was shortened by 6 bases and J by 1 base, with 13 bases between the two germline ends. This CDR3 is built from 15 residues. In germline, CDR1 is DFQATT, CDR2 SNEGSKA (reference sequence). The CDR3 loop is CSAGPSRSGANVLTF. The CDR3 DNA follows: TGCAGTGCGGGGCCAAGTAGGTCTGGGGCCAACGTCCTGACTTTC.

This clonotype counts as medium-sized (0.01 to 0.1%). The chain couples TRBV27 to TRBJ2-7; the D gene could be TRBD1 or TRBD2 (5 bases each). Germline-derived CDR1 and CDR2 are MNHEY and SMNVEV (reference sequence). V gave up 6 bases and J gave up 4 bases, with 16 bases separating them. The CDR3 is 14 residues long. CDR3 DNA sequence: TGTGCCAGCAGAAGGCCTACGGGACCTTACGAGCAGTACTTC. Its translation is CASRRPTGPYEQYF.

The rearrangement joins TRBV28 to TRBJ1-2; 7 positions agree with TRBD1. The CDR3 covers 15 residues. Germline CDR1 and CDR2: MDHEN and SYDVKM. V trimming: 7 bases; J trimming: 5 bases; junction bases outside the gene matches: 13. The chain's CDR3 is CASNSTGAQYYGYTF. The CDR3 DNA reads TGTGCCAGCAATTCTACAGGGGCGCAATATTATGGCTACACCTTC.

This clonotype qualifies as medium-sized. The chain employs TRBV11-2 and TRBJ2-6; D gene uncertain. With 4 bases removed from V and 0 bases from J, the gap between germline ends came to 13 bases. This CDR3 spans 17 amino acids. The germline V gene has CDR1 SGHAT and CDR2 FQNNGV. For the CDR3, the DNA is TGTGCCAGCAGCTCCTACCGACTGACCTCTGGGGCCAACGTCCTGACTTTC. Protein product: CASSSYRLTSGANVLTF.

The chain uses TRBV5-4 and TRBJ2-7; weak D call: TRBD1 (5 bases). V was cut by 0 bases and J by 0 bases, with 10 bases left in between. The CDR3 covers 15 residues. Germline values: CDR1 SGHNT, CDR2 YYREEE (reference sequence). The CDR3 bases are TGTGCCAGCAGCTTGGGCTCGACAGTCTCCTACGAGCAGTACTTC. It translates to CASSLGSTVSYEQYF.

A note on this clonotype: Being one base from a much bigger clone, this may be a read error. The chain couples TRBV20-1 to TRBJ1-6, with D possibly TRBD1 on 6 matching bases. V lost 6 bases and J lost 9, with 18 bases in between. The germline V gene encodes CDR1 DFQATT and CDR2 SNEGSKA (reference sequence). The CDR3 consists of 14 residues. The CDR3 nucleotides read TGCAGTGCGGTCGGACAGAGTGGTACTTCACCCCTCCACTTT. It yields the protein CSAVGQSGTSPLHF.

The rearrangement joins TRBV11-3 to TRBJ2-2; D is perhaps TRBD2 (5 bases). V lost 5 bases, J lost 4 bases, and 8 bases lay in between. Germline loops: CDR1 SGHNT, CDR2 YENEEA. The CDR3 is 13 residues long. The CDR3 DNA reads TGTGCCAGCAGCCCCCTAGCCACCGGGGAGCTGTTTTTT. This encodes CASSPLATGELFF.

This clonotype has only a few counts. The rearrangement joins TRBV28 to TRBJ2-7; D gene unclear. CDR3 length equals 14 residues. Trimming cost V 2 bases and J 2 bases, with 10 bases left between them. Germline V CDR1 and CDR2: MDHEN, SYDVKM. CDR3 bases: TGTGCCAGCAGTTTACGGTTAGGGCCCTACGAGCAGTACTTC. It translates to CASSLRLGPYEQYF.

This clonotype is medium-sized by share. This sequence joins TRBV10-3 and TRBJ2-5; TRBD1 is a possible D gene (6 bases). Germline loops: CDR1 ENHRY, CDR2 SYGVKD. The CDR3 spans 13 residues. V was clipped by 4 bases and J by 3 bases, with 9 bases between them. In DNA form, the CDR3 reads TGTGCCATCAGTGCGAGGACAGAAGAGACCCAGTACTTC. Protein product: CAISARTEETQYF.

This clonotype was counted only a few times. The chain couples TRBV6-1 to TRBJ2-7; D unresolved. The CDR3 runs to 13 residues. Trimming took off 7 bases at V and 0 bases at J, with 10 bases between the two ends. Germline lookup yields CDR1 MNHNS and CDR2 SASEGT. CDR3 protein: CASNLRSSYEQYF. The CDR3 DNA reads as TGTGCCAGCAACCTGAGGAGCTCCTACGAGCAGTACTTC.

This clonotype was seen repeatedly, ten times or more. The rearrangement uses TRBV28 and TRBJ1-1; the match to TRBD1 covers 7 bases. CDR3 length: 11 residues. Per the germline V gene, CDR1 is MDHEN and CDR2 is SYDVKM. After removal of 3 bases from V and 11 bases from J, the junction contained 3 bases not matched to a gene. The DNA of the CDR3 is TGTGCCAGCAGTTTGGGACAGCGCGCTTTCTTT. It yields the protein CASSLGQRAFF.

This chain uses TRBV10-2 with TRBJ2-3; either TRBD1 or TRBD2 may supply D (6 bases each). This CDR3 region has 13 residues. V dropped 6 bases and J dropped 6 bases, with 13 bases sitting between them. Germline lookup yields CDR1 WSHSY and CDR2 SAAADI. CDR3 residues: CASSATGRDTQYF. CDR3 DNA sequence: TGCGCCAGCAGCGCAACAGGGAGGGATACGCAGTATTTT.

This clonotype was picked up a small number of times. The chain joins TRBV10-1 to TRBJ2-7; a weak D match, TRBD1 (6 bases). The CDR3 is 15 amino acids. V shed 3 bases and J shed 5 bases, with 17 bases lying between them. Germline loops: CDR1 WNHNN, CDR2 SYGVQD (reference sequence). The CDR3 bases are TGCGCCAGCAGTGATCCAGCCCAGGGGATCCACGAGCAGTACTTC. The encoded protein is CASSDPAQGIHEQYF.

This clonotype was seen many times. The chain combines TRBV6-1 with TRBJ1-1, with 8 bases that match TRBD1. This CDR3 spans 14 amino acids. The V and J ends lost 2 bases and 6 bases, in that order; junction bases with no gene match: 5. Germline V gene data show CDR1 as MNHNS and CDR2 as SASEGT. CDR3 sequence reads: CASSEKGQGPEAFF. For the CDR3, the DNA is TGTGCCAGCAGTGAAAAAGGACAGGGCCCTGAAGCTTTCTTT.

This clonotype is classed as medium-sized. The chain links TRBV6-1 to TRBJ2-1, with D maybe TRBD2 (6 bases). The ends were cut back, 10 bases at V and 6 bases at J, with 19 bases in the middle. Germline V gene data show CDR1 as MNHNS and CDR2 as SASEGT. This CDR3 spans 14 amino acids. CDR3 amino acids: CATGFGTSRNEQFF. In DNA, the CDR3 is TGTGCCACCGGATTCGGCACTAGCCGCAATGAGCAGTTCTTC.

The rearrangement links TRBV19 to TRBJ1-1, with unresolved D. Germline CDR1 LNHDA, CDR2 SQIVND (reference sequence). The V end lost 5 bases, the J end lost 0 bases, and 7 bases lay between the germline ends. This CDR3 spans 13 amino acids. The CDR3 DNA follows: TGTGCCAGTAGTTTAAACTTGAACACTGAAGCTTTCTTT. It is translated as CASSLNLNTEAFF.

This clonotype turned up a few times. The chain links TRBV27 to TRBJ1-1; D perhaps matches TRBD1 (6 bases). Germline V gene lookup returns CDR1 MNHEY and CDR2 SMNVEV (reference sequence). The CDR3 runs to 17 residues. V dropped 3 bases and J dropped 5 bases, with 22 bases sitting between them. CDR3 sequence reads: CASSLRNIGQLATEAFF. The CDR3 DNA reads TGTGCCAGCAGTTTGAGAAATATCGGACAGTTAGCAACTGAAGCTTTCTTT.

Points on this clonotype: It may be a read error: a sequence one base away is much more abundant. This rearrangement joins TRBV24-1 to TRBJ1-1, with D perhaps TRBD1 (6 bases). CDR3 length equals 15 residues. CDR1 KGHDR and CDR2 SFDVKD come from the germline V gene. V was pared by 4 bases and J by 0 bases, with 11 bases between. The CDR3 sequence: CATSEAGTMNTEAFF. The CDR3 coding sequence is TGTGCCACCAGTGAGGCCGGGACAATGAACACTGAAGCTTTCTTT.

This clonotype ranks as medium-sized (0.01 to 0.1%). The rearrangement links TRBV28 to TRBJ1-5; D unresolved. CDR3 length: 14 residues. Germline V gene lookup returns CDR1 MDHEN and CDR2 SYDVKM. V was trimmed by 0 bases and J by 1 base, leaving 4 bases between them. Here the CDR3 DNA reads TGTGCCAGCAGTTTATGGCAAAGCAATCAGCCCCAGCATTTT. This gives the protein CASSLWQSNQPQHF.

This clonotype was detected many times. The rearrangement links TRBV6-5 to TRBJ2-1; no firm D call. Trimming cost V 0 bases and J 9 bases, with 18 bases left between them. The CDR3 spans 16 residues. CDR1 and CDR2 from the germline V gene are MNHEY and SVGAGI. CDR3 nucleotide sequence: TGTGCCAGCAGTTACTCCGGACCAAAGCCGAATGGTGAGCAGTTCTTC. Translation: CASSYSGPKPNGEQFF.

Within the sample, this clonotype is medium-sized (0.01 to 0.1%). This chain uses TRBV12-3 or TRBV12-4 with TRBJ1-4; 8 bases line up with TRBD1. The CDR3 covers 16 residues. The ends lost 0 bases at V and 8 bases at J; junction bases unmatched: 8. The CDR3 reads CASSLAGQGRGEKLFF. CDR3 in DNA: TGTGCCAGCAGTTTAGCCGGACAGGGACGGGGCGAAAAACTGTTTTTT.

Within the sample, this clonotype is medium-sized (0.01 to 0.1%). The V and J genes are TRBV19 and TRBJ2-2; D gene ambiguous. CDR1 is LNHDA, CDR2 SQIVND, per germline (reference sequence). The ends were cut back, 6 bases at V and 2 bases at J, with 7 bases in the middle. The CDR3 has 13 amino acids. Here the CDR3 reads CASRMINTGELFF. CDR3 coding DNA: TGTGCCAGTAGAATGATAAACACCGGGGAGCTGTTTTTT.

The chain has TRBV4-1 and TRBJ1-6; 7 bases are a match to TRBD1. The length of the CDR3 is 17 residues. J lost 8 bases, V lost 4 bases, and 14 bases had no gene match. Germline CDR1 and CDR2: MGHRA and YSYEKL. CDR3 region: CASSLGQAIKRDSPLHF. CDR3 bases: TGCGCCAGCAGCCTTGGACAGGCTATAAAACGGGATTCACCCCTCCACTTT.

By its share, this clonotype is medium-sized (0.01 to 0.1%). The chain has TRBV10-3 and TRBJ2-7; D is possibly TRBD2 (5 bases). V lost 2 bases, J lost 1 base, and 9 bases lay in between. The CDR3 length is 14 residues. CDR1 is ENHRY, CDR2 SYGVKD, per germline. In nucleotides, the CDR3 is TGTGCCATCAGTGAGGGACTCCCTTCCTACGAGCAGTACTTC. Translation: CAISEGLPSYEQYF.

Judged by abundance, this clonotype is medium-sized (0.01 to 0.1%). This sequence joins TRBV18 and TRBJ1-6; 7 bases agree with TRBD1. V trimming: 3 bases; J trimming: 7 bases; junction bases outside the gene matches: 9. The CDR3 runs to 16 residues. Germline lookup yields CDR1 KGHSH and CDR2 LQKENI. The CDR3 coding sequence is TGTGCCAGCTCACCCTTTCGGACAGGCAGGAATTCACCCCTCCACTTT. Its translation is CASSPFRTGRNSPLHF. Looking up the rest from reference TRBV18 and TRBJ1-6 gives the full variable domain: NAGVMQNPRHLVRRRGQEARLRCSPMKGHSHVYWYRQLPEEGLKFMVYLQKENIIDESGMPKERFSAEFPKEGPSILRIQQVVRGDSAAYFCASSPFRTGRNSPLHFGNGTRLTVT.

This clonotype is labeled as medium-sized (0.01 to 0.1%). This chain uses TRBV15 with TRBJ2-7; a weak D match, TRBD1 (6 bases). V lost 3 bases and J 4 bases, leaving 19 bases between the germline ends. This CDR3 is 16 amino acids long. In germline, CDR1 is LNHNV, CDR2 YYDKDF (reference sequence). The CDR3 is CATSSETGTRRYEQYF. The CDR3 region has the DNA TGTGCCACCAGCAGTGAAACAGGGACGCGACGTTACGAGCAGTACTTC. Full variable domain (remainder filled in from reference TRBV15 and TRBJ2-7): DAMVIQNPRYQVTQFGKPVTLSCSQTLNHNVMYWYQQKSSQAPKLLFHYYDKDFNNEADTPDNFQSRRPNTSFCFLDIRSPGLGDTAMYLCATSSETGTRRYEQYFGPGTRLTVT.

This clonotype appeared a single time. The chain has TRBV20-1 and TRBJ2-5; tentatively, D is TRBD1 or TRBD2 (6 bases each). The CDR3 runs 13 residues. The ends were cut back, 1 base at V and 5 bases at J, with 11 bases in the middle. Germline assignment: CDR1 DFQATT and CDR2 SNEGSKA (reference sequence). The chain's CDR3 is CSARAGARETQYF. Here the CDR3 DNA reads TGCAGTGCTAGAGCGGGGGCGCGGGAGACCCAGTACTTC.

By share of the sample, this clonotype is medium-sized (0.01 to 0.1%). The chain carries TRBV13 and TRBJ2-7; 8 bases are a match to TRBD2. The CDR3 sequence is 16 residues long. In germline, CDR1 is PRHDT, CDR2 FYEKMQ (reference sequence). V lost 5 bases to trimming and J lost 1 base; unmatched junction nucleotides: 10. CDR3 coding DNA: TGTGCCAGCAGCAGCCTCGGACTAGCTGCTTCCTACGAGCAGTACTTC. Translated, it gives CASSSLGLAASYEQYF.

This clonotype was counted a few times. This sequence joins TRBV20-1 and TRBJ2-1, with TRBD2 matching 9 bases. After removal of 1 base from V and 8 bases from J, the junction contained 6 bases not matched to a gene. CDR3 length equals 14 residues. Per the germline V gene, CDR1 is DFQATT and CDR2 is SNEGSKA (reference sequence). DNA of the CDR3: TGCAGTGCTAGAGCCGGGACTAGCAGCCATGAGCAGTTCTTC. Protein sequence: CSARAGTSSHEQFF.

The sample holds many counts of this clonotype. The CDR3 sequence is CASSLRASGSLADTQYF. CDR3 nucleotide sequence: TGTGCCAGCAGCTTAAGGGCTAGCGGGAGTCTGGCAGATACGCAGTATTTT. V gene TRBV7-2 combines with J gene TRBJ2-3; TRBD2 matches at 10 bases. The V segment lost 2 bases and the J segment 4 bases; nucleotides outside the gene matches: 9. The CDR3 is 17 amino acids. Germline-derived CDR1 and CDR2 are SGHTA and FQGNSA.

This clonotype was recorded many times. The chain has TRBV7-9 and TRBJ2-2; no definite D call. V lost 5 bases, J lost 1 base, and 5 bases lay in between. Looked up from germline, CDR1 is SEHNR and CDR2 is FQNEAQ (reference sequence). The CDR3 length is 13 residues. The CDR3 region has the DNA TGTGCCAGCAGCCTGATGAACACCGGGGAGCTGTTTTTT. This sequence encodes CASSLMNTGELFF.